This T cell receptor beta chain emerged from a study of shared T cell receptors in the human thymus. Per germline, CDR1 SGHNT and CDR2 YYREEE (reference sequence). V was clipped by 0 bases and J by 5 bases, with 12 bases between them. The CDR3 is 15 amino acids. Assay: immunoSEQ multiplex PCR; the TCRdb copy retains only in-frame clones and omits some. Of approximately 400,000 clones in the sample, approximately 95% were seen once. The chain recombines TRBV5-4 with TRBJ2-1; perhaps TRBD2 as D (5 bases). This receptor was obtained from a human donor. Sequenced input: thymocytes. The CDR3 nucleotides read TGTGCCAGCAGCTTGGGAGGGTGGCTCAACAATGAGCAGTTCTTC. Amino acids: CASSLGGWLNNEQFF.